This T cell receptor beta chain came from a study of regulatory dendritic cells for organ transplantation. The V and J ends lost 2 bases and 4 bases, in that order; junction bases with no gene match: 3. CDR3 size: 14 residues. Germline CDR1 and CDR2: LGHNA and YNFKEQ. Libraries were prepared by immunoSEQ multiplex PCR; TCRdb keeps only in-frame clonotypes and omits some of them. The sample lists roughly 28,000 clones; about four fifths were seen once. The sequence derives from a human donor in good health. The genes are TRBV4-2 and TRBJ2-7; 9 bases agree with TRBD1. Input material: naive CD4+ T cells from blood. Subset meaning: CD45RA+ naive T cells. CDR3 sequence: CASSQPDRGYEQYF. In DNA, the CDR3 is TGTGCCAGCAGCCAACCGGACAGGGGTTACGAGCAGTACTTC.